This T cell receptor (beta chain) was recorded in a study of blood T cell repertoires in COVID-19. Study context: COVID-19 samples from acute and convalescent phases originated in the United States, Italy and Spain. Nucleic acid was either cDNA or gDNA, and it came from T cells, B-cell-depleted T cells, or PBMCs.

Germline V gene sequence: CDR1 SEHNR, CDR2 FQNEAQ (reference sequence). The CDR3 has 14 amino acids. The V and J ends lost 7 bases and 7 bases respectively, with 19 bases between them. Clones were read by immunoSEQ multiplex PCR, and TCRdb kept only the in-frame ones, dropping some. Among roughly 200,000 clones listed, just under 80% were seen once. This receptor was taken from a woman of 80 years or more with active or convalescent COVID-19. The chain is built from TRBV7-9 and TRBJ1-2, with D unresolved. Sequences were obtained from peripheral blood. The CDR3 spells CASTDRGGYGGYTF. The CDR3 DNA sequence: TGTGCCAGCACTGACCGGGGAGGGTACGGTGGCTACACCTTC. The whole variable domain, remainder taken from reference TRBV7-9 and TRBJ1-2, is DTGVSQNPRHKITKRGQNVTFRCDPISEHNRLYWYRQTLGQGPEFLTYFQNEAQLEKSRLLSDRFSAERPKGSFSTLEIQRTEQGDSAMYLCASTDRGGYGGYTFGSGTRLTVV.